This T cell receptor beta chain emerged from a study of T cells in Graves' hyperthyroidism and ophthalmopathy. A word on this clonotype: As yet, its antigen is unknown.

The investigators amplified TCR beta CDR3 regions from RNA transcripts. Initially, a first-round RT-PCR of the TCR CDR3 employed the HTBI primer set. TCRdb called the multiplex PCR reads again in MiXCR, with one record for every CDR3 protein. The top ten hold about 7.2% of the sample, which has about 660,000 distinct CDR3 sequences, over 40% seen once. V dropped 3 bases and J dropped 2 bases, with 14 bases sitting between them. The germline V gene has CDR1 SGHDN and CDR2 FVKESK. This CDR3 is 15 amino acids long. Findings of the study overall: The model identified upcoming ophthalmopathy a median about six months ahead of onset.

The sequence was obtained from an adult man with Graves' disease, either hyperthyroidism or ophthalmopathy (not recorded which). The sample was peripheral blood or thyroid tissue (not recorded which). The V call is TRBV14, the J call TRBJ2-7; D assignment may be TRBD1 or TRBD2 (5 bases each). The CDR3 is CASSHKGRGTYEQYF. The CDR3, as DNA: TGTGCCAGCAGCCATAAGGGTCGGGGCACCTACGAGCAGTACTTC.